The present T cell receptor beta chain was sequenced within a study of blood T cell repertoires in COVID-19. V was clipped by 4 bases and J by 3 bases, with 13 bases between them. Germline V gene sequence: CDR1 SGHDT, CDR2 YYEEEE. The CDR3 is 14 residues long. Method: immunoSEQ multiplex PCR; TCRdb's copy keeps in-frame clones and lacks some. This sample yields hundreds of thousands of clones, of which 75% to 90% are seen a single time; 3% to 4% belongs to the top ten. Sequenced: PBMCs or T cells enriched from blood (not recorded which). V is TRBV5-6 and J is TRBJ1-1; D is ambiguous. The TCR comes from a woman aged 40 to 49 with acute COVID-19. The CDR3 region has the DNA TGTGCCAGCAGCCCACTAGACGAGGACACTGAAGCTTTCTTT. Its protein product is CASSPLDEDTEAFF. Using reference TRBV5-6 and TRBJ1-1 for the parts outside the CDR3, the full variable domain is DAGVTQSPTHLIKTRGQQVTLRCSPKSGHDTVSWYQQALGQGPQFIFQYYEEEERQRGNFPDRFSGHQFPNYSSELNVNALLLGDSALYLCASSPLDEDTEAFFGQGTRLTVV.